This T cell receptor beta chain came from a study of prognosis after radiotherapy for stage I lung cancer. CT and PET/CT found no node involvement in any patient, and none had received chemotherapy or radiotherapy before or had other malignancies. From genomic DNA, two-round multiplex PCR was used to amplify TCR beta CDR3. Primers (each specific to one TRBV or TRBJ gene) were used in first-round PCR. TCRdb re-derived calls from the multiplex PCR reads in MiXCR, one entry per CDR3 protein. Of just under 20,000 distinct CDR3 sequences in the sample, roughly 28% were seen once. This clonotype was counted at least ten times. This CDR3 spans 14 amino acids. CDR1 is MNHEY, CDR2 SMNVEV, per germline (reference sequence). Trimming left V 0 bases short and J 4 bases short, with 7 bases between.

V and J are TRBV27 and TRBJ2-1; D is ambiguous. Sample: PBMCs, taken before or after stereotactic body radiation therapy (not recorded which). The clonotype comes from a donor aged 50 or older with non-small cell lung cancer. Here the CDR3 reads CASSLSPNYNEQFF. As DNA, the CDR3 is TGTGCCAGCAGTTTATCTCCGAATTACAATGAGCAGTTCTTC.